This TCR beta chain was sequenced for a study of a mutant IDH1 vaccine in newly diagnosed glioma. Study-level background: Earlier care involved radiotherapy, temozolomide, or both, and the majority received both.

Time point noted: baseline, week 1 (first vaccination visit). Regarding treatment: pre-vaccination baseline after standard-of-care therapy. The V segment lost 5 bases and the J segment 3 bases; nucleotides outside the gene matches: 7. This CDR3 comprises 15 residues. Germline CDR1 and CDR2: SGHKS and YYEKEE (reference sequence). Generated by immunoSEQ multiplex PCR, the TCRdb table keeps only in-frame clones and is missing some. The sample shows over 15,000 clones, just under 97% of them seen only once. The clonotype was recovered from a woman under 30 with glioma. Some clones in this sample may be carry-over from other donors' samples. The chain carries TRBV5-5 and TRBJ1-2; 10 bases are shared with TRBD1. The material was peripheral blood mononuclear cells (PBMCs), obtained from a glioma patient treated with radiotherapy, temozolomide or both. CDR3 in amino acids: CASRRTGGWDYGYTF. CDR3 nucleotide sequence: TGTGCCAGCAGACGGACAGGGGGGTGGGACTATGGCTACACCTTC.